Presented here are 29 T cell receptor beta chains from one specimen sequenced in a study of shared clonotypes between healthy human individuals. Naive CD8 cells, CD45RO-negative and positively selected for CCR7, excluded terminally differentiated effector memory CD45RA+ cells. Here immunoSEQ multiplex PCR was the method, and the copy in TCRdb shows in-frame clones only, minus some. The sample gives just over 2,000,000 clones, about 95% of which show up once; 1% to 1.3% is in the top ten. Sequenced input: naive CD8+ T cells sorted from blood. The source of these receptors is a man younger than 35 in good health.

The chain's CDR3 is CASSYVLGDYGYTF. Here the CDR3 DNA reads TGTGCCAGCAGTTACGTCCTCGGGGACTATGGCTACACCTTC. This chain connects TRBV6-5 to TRBJ1-2; D unclear. The length of the CDR3 is 14 residues. V was cut by 2 bases and J by 3 bases, with 10 bases left in between. Germline V gene sequence: CDR1 MNHEY, CDR2 SVGAGI.

The chain joins TRBV9 to TRBJ2-1; 10 positions agree with TRBD2. The CDR3 length is 17 residues. J was trimmed by 10 bases and V by 0 bases; bases with no gene match: 13. The V gene's germline CDR1 is SGDLS and CDR2 YYNGEE. CDR3 in amino acids: CASSVGAPSGGAGEQFF. DNA for the CDR3: TGTGCCAGCAGCGTAGGAGCCCCGAGCGGGGGGGCAGGAGAGCAGTTCTTC. The full variable domain, rest sourced from reference TRBV9 and TRBJ2-1, is DSGVTQTPKHLITATGQRVTLRCSPRSGDLSVYWYQQSLDQGLQFLIQYYNGEERAKGNILERFSAQQFPDLHSELNLSSLELGDSALYFCASSVGAPSGGAGEQFFGPGTRLTVL.

The gene calls are TRBV2 and TRBJ2-5, with D perhaps TRBD1 (6 bases). V was pared by 6 bases and J by 4 bases, with 12 bases between. CDR1 and CDR2 from the germline V gene are SNHLY and FYNNEI. The CDR3 runs to 13 residues. This chain's CDR3 is CASRLKGGETQYF. DNA for the CDR3: TGTGCCAGCAGACTCAAAGGGGGAGAGACCCAGTACTTC.

The J gene is TRBJ2-7, the V gene TRBV4-1; 7 positions match TRBD2. With V trimmed by 1 base and J by 2 bases, 5 bases remained unmatched. From germline, CDR1 is MGHRA and CDR2 YSYEKL. This CDR3 spans 15 amino acids. CDR3 nucleotides: TGCGCCAGCAGCCAAGCGAGCGGGGAGGCCTACGAGCAGTACTTC. The encoded protein is CASSQASGEAYEQYF.

The V call is TRBV19, the J call TRBJ1-1; 7 bases are a match to TRBD1. J lost 8 bases, V lost 5 bases, and 11 bases had no gene match. CDR1 is LNHDA and CDR2 is SQIVND in the germline V gene (reference sequence). The CDR3 runs to 14 residues. The CDR3 loop reads CASSQATGVTEAFF. The CDR3 DNA is TGTGCCAGTAGTCAAGCTACAGGGGTAACCGAAGCTTTCTTT.

The rearrangement uses TRBV2 and TRBJ1-1; D may be TRBD1 (6 bases). Germline V CDR1 and CDR2: SNHLY, FYNNEI. The CDR3 spans 16 residues. Trimming took off 3 bases at V and 3 bases at J, with 17 bases between the two ends. Here the CDR3 reads CASSEGAGGLDTEAFF. In DNA, the CDR3 is TGTGCCAGCAGTGAGGGGGCGGGTGGTCTAGACACTGAAGCTTTCTTT.

This chain connects TRBV5-6 to TRBJ2-7, with D hard to call. Germline CDR1 is SGHDT and CDR2 is YYEEEE. Trimming cost V 2 bases and J 7 bases, with 13 bases left between them. The length of the CDR3 is 13 residues. CDR3 loop: CASSLAGFWEQYF. The CDR3 DNA reads as TGTGCCAGCAGCTTAGCAGGTTTTTGGGAGCAGTACTTC.

This clone appeared a few times. V gene TRBV7-9 combines with J gene TRBJ2-7; D is uncertain. Per the germline V gene, CDR1 is SEHNR and CDR2 is FQNEAQ (reference sequence). The CDR3 loop spans 13 amino acids. Between the trimmed V and J ends, which lost 1 base and 6 bases, there was a span of 10 bases. In DNA, the CDR3 is TGTGCCAGCAGCTTAGACAGAGGCGGCGAGCAGTACTTC. Translating gives CASSLDRGGEQYF.

Note on this clone: This CDR3 is also generated by other DNA sequences in the sample. The chain couples TRBV9 to TRBJ2-7; D perhaps matches TRBD2 (5 bases). Germline CDR1 and CDR2: SGDLS and YYNGEE. V lost 3 bases and J lost 1, with 8 bases in between. The CDR3 length is 13 residues. DNA for the CDR3: TGTGCCAGCAGCGGGACTGATTCCTACGAGCAGTACTTC. Translated, it gives CASSGTDSYEQYF.

V usage is TRBV19 and J usage is TRBJ1-2; D not resolved. Germline V lookup: CDR1 LNHDA, CDR2 SQIVND (reference sequence). V was pared by 5 bases and J by 4 bases, with 14 bases between. This CDR3 is built from 14 residues. This CDR3 is CASSPTLTGYGYTF. The CDR3 nucleotides are TGTGCCAGTAGTCCGACCCTGACGGGCTATGGCTACACCTTC. Filled out from reference TRBV19 and TRBJ1-2, the complete variable domain reads DGGITQSPKYLFRKEGQNVTLSCEQNLNHDAMYWYRQDPGQGLRLIYYSQIVNDFQKGDIAEGYSVSREKKESFPLTVTSAQKNPTAFYLCASSPTLTGYGYTFGSGTRLTVV.

The chain links TRBV7-9 to TRBJ1-5, with D possibly matching TRBD1 (5 bases). CDR3 length: 17 amino acids. Germline values: CDR1 SEHNR, CDR2 FQNEAQ (reference sequence). Deletions cut 1 base from V and 5 bases from J, with 18 bases between. The CDR3 region is CASSLGSGDRVDQPQHF. CDR3 coding DNA: TGTGCCAGCAGCTTAGGTTCAGGCGACAGAGTGGATCAGCCCCAGCATTTT. The entire variable domain, with the rest obtained from reference TRBV7-9 and TRBJ1-5, is as follows: DTGVSQNPRHKITKRGQNVTFRCDPISEHNRLYWYRQTLGQGPEFLTYFQNEAQLEKSRLLSDRFSAERPKGSFSTLEIQRTEQGDSAMYLCASSLGSGDRVDQPQHFGDGTRLSIL.

This chain connects TRBV5-4 to TRBJ2-3; D gene unclear. Trimming cost V 5 bases and J 0 bases, with 7 bases left between them. The germline gives CDR1 SGHNT, CDR2 YYREEE (reference sequence). This CDR3 is 13 amino acids long. In DNA form, the CDR3 reads TGTGCCAGCAGGGGGTGGAGCACAGATACGCAGTATTTT. Its protein product is CASRGWSTDTQYF.

The CDR3 protein is CASSPHGSSYEQYF. The CDR3 nucleotides read TGTGCCAGCAGCCCGCACGGTAGCTCCTACGAGCAGTACTTC. The rearrangement links TRBV5-6 to TRBJ2-7, with D unresolved. This CDR3 has 14 amino acids. In germline, CDR1 is SGHDT, CDR2 YYEEEE. V dropped 4 bases and J dropped 0 bases, with 11 bases sitting between them.

The chain is built from TRBV5-6 and TRBJ2-7, with D possibly TRBD2 on 5 matching bases. CDR3 length equals 14 residues. V dropped 0 bases and J dropped 4 bases, with 11 bases sitting between them. Germline values: CDR1 SGHDT, CDR2 YYEEEE. CDR3 sequence reads: CASSLDGAVYEQYF. CDR3 sequence (DNA): TGTGCCAGCAGCTTGGACGGAGCGGTTTACGAGCAGTACTTC.

Comments on this clone: Other DNA variants within this sample encode the same CDR3. The chain links TRBV28 to TRBJ2-7, with D perhaps matching TRBD2 (5 bases). This CDR3 comprises 14 residues. Germline CDR1 MDHEN, CDR2 SYDVKM. Trimming took off 1 base at V and 1 base at J, with 8 bases between the two ends. Here the CDR3 reads CASSLFGGSYEQYF. CDR3 in DNA: TGTGCCAGCAGTTTATTCGGCGGGTCCTACGAGCAGTACTTC.

This chain connects TRBV7-3 to TRBJ2-1; 10 nucleotides line up with TRBD1. The V gene end was trimmed by 5 bases and the J gene end by 2 bases; junction bases not matched to a gene: 3. Germline V lookup: CDR1 SGHTA, CDR2 FQGTGA. The CDR3 has 15 amino acids. In nucleotides, the CDR3 is TGTGCCAGCAGCACGGGACAGGGGCCCTACAATGAGCAGTTCTTC. Its translation: CASSTGQGPYNEQFF.

The rearrangement uses TRBV6-5 and TRBJ1-2; D unclear. There are 12 residues in the CDR3. The germline V and J ends were trimmed by 8 bases and 4 bases, with 11 bases remaining between them. Germline assignment: CDR1 MNHEY and CDR2 SVGAGI. In DNA, the CDR3 is TGTGCCAGCGGCGCCCGTGGCTATGGCTACACCTTC. It codes for CASGARGYGYTF.

The CDR3, as DNA: TGTGCCAGCAGTTCCTACAGGGAATTGGCAACTAATGAAAAACTGTTTTTT. Translation: CASSSYRELATNEKLFF. The chain uses TRBV28 and TRBJ1-4, with D tentatively TRBD1 (6 bases). The CDR3 is made up of 17 amino acids. V dropped 4 bases and J dropped 0 bases, with 15 bases sitting between them. Germline CDR1 is MDHEN and CDR2 is SYDVKM. Full variable domain (missing parts from reference TRBV28 and TRBJ1-4): DVKVTQSSRYLVKRTGEKVFLECVQDMDHENMFWYRQDPGLGLRLIYFSYDVKMKEKGDIPEGYSVSREKKERFSLILESASTNQTSMYLCASSSYRELATNEKLFFGSGTQLSVL.

The chain uses TRBV7-9 and TRBJ2-7; D is uncertain. Germline assignment: CDR1 SEHNR and CDR2 FQNEAQ (reference sequence). V was shortened by 3 bases and J by 2 bases, with 11 bases between the two germline ends. This CDR3 is 14 amino acids long. The DNA for the CDR3 is TGTGCCAGCAGCTTTCTCACGGCCGCCTACGAGCAGTACTTC. Translation gives CASSFLTAAYEQYF.

This CDR3 is CASSPLGGTNEAFF. The CDR3 bases are TGTGCCAGCAGCCCTTTGGGGGGGACGAATGAAGCTTTCTTT. The V gene is TRBV28, the J gene TRBJ1-1, with D possibly matching TRBD1 (5 bases). V was shortened by 6 bases and J by 7 bases, with 18 bases between the two germline ends. CDR3 length: 14 amino acids. Looked up from germline, CDR1 is MDHEN and CDR2 is SYDVKM.

The J gene is TRBJ2-1, the V gene TRBV14; D call uncertain. This CDR3 is built from 15 residues. The germline gives CDR1 SGHDN, CDR2 FVKESK. V lost 2 bases, J lost 0 bases, and 8 bases lay in between. The chain's CDR3 is CASSQTTSSYNEQFF. CDR3 DNA: TGTGCCAGCAGCCAAACTACAAGCTCCTACAATGAGCAGTTCTTC.

Only one count was recorded for this clone. The junction shows a germline mismatch at one end, possibly a read error. This rearrangement joins TRBV7-7 to TRBJ2-1; 12 nucleotides match TRBD2. The CDR3 is 15 residues long. CDR1 and CDR2 (germline): SSHAT, FNYEAQ (reference sequence). This chain's CDR3 is CASSLRLAGADEQFF. The CDR3 DNA sequence: TGTGCTAGCAGCTTAAGACTAGCGGGAGCCGATGAGCAGTTCTTC.

The CDR3 DNA follows: TGTGCCAGCAGCGTAGAGGCAGGTCTCTATGGCTACACCTTC. Translating gives CASSVEAGLYGYTF. The chain recombines TRBV9 with TRBJ1-2; D gene uncertain. The CDR3 extends over 14 amino acids. The germline V gene has CDR1 SGDLS and CDR2 YYNGEE. V lost 0 bases, J lost 4 bases, and 10 bases lay in between.

Turning to this clone: The sample carries other DNA sequences with the same CDR3. The chain has TRBV7-9 and TRBJ2-5; 10 positions match TRBD2. There are 15 residues in the CDR3. The junction had 2 bases not matched to a gene; V was cut back by 1 base and J by 3 bases. CDR1 and CDR2 (germline): SEHNR, FQNEAQ (reference sequence). The CDR3 protein is CASSLVGLAEETQYF. The CDR3 DNA is TGTGCCAGCAGCTTAGTTGGACTAGCGGAAGAGACCCAGTACTTC. Drawing the rest from reference TRBV7-9 and TRBJ2-5, the complete variable domain is DTGVSQNPRHKITKRGQNVTFRCDPISEHNRLYWYRQTLGQGPEFLTYFQNEAQLEKSRLLSDRFSAERPKGSFSTLEIQRTEQGDSAMYLCASSLVGLAEETQYFGPGTRLLVL.

J is TRBJ1-2 and V is TRBV20-1, with D perhaps TRBD1 (5 bases). The ends were cut back, 3 bases at V and 10 bases at J, with 9 bases in the middle. Germline CDR1 is DFQATT and CDR2 is SNEGSKA (reference sequence). The CDR3 length is 10 residues. The CDR3 nucleotides are TGCAGTGCTAGCAGGGAGGTCTACACCTTC. It is translated as CSASREVYTF.

In DNA, the CDR3 is TGCAGCGTTGTAGGGGGAGGGGGCTACGAGCAGTACTTC. This translates into CSVVGGGGYEQYF. The chain links TRBV29-1 to TRBJ2-7; TRBD2 is a possible D gene (7 bases). The V gene lost 4 bases and the J gene lost 3 bases, with 13 bases spanning the gap. CDR1 and CDR2 (germline): SQVTM, ANQGSEA. CDR3 length equals 13 residues.

The chain combines TRBV7-6 with TRBJ2-7; D unclear. The ends were cut back, 9 bases at V and 0 bases at J, with 18 bases in the middle. The germline gives CDR1 SGHVS, CDR2 FNYEAQ. The CDR3 is made up of 15 amino acids. The CDR3 nucleotides are TGTGCCAGTGCCATAGACCCGGGTAGCTCCTACGAGCAGTACTTC. Its protein product is CASAIDPGSSYEQYF.

J is TRBJ1-1 and V is TRBV19; 7 bases line up with TRBD1. CDR1 and CDR2 from the germline V gene are LNHDA and SQIVND (reference sequence). Germline trimming cut 6 bases from V and 3 bases from J; bases unmatched to any gene: 7. The CDR3 contains 14 residues. The CDR3 sequence: CASSIDREDTEAFF. DNA of the CDR3: TGTGCCAGTAGCATCGACAGGGAAGACACTGAAGCTTTCTTT.

The rearrangement joins TRBV5-1 to TRBJ1-2; perhaps TRBD1 as D (6 bases). Germline V gene lookup returns CDR1 SGHRS and CDR2 YFSETQ. The CDR3 has 15 residues. V was clipped by 4 bases and J by 9 bases, with 22 bases between them. CDR3 DNA: TGCGCCAGCAGCCCTCTGCGGGGGGCGGTTTTAAGCTACACCTTC. This translates into CASSPLRGAVLSYTF.